A single TCR beta chain is shown here with its context. Trimming removed 4 bases at V and 8 bases at J, with 11 bases between. The germline V gene encodes CDR1 WNHNN and CDR2 SYGVQD (reference sequence). This CDR3 is built from 13 residues. This entry belongs to a study of OX40 agonist ivuxolimab in advanced cancers. Study details: From about 23 to 85 years was the age range, with a mean of around 60 years, and around 83% were male.

This table comes from immunoSEQ multiplex PCR, and its TCRdb copy is limited to in-frame clones, with some not included. Of about 48,000 clones listed, about three quarters were seen once; the top ten hold 7.3%. The chain joins TRBV10-1 to TRBJ1-4, with unresolved D. The sample was CD4+ or CD8+ T cells sorted from blood, taken in a trial of the OX40 agonist ivuxolimab. The TCR comes from an adult with an advanced solid tumor such as melanoma, head and neck, liver or kidney cancer. CDR3 in amino acids: CASSAGFKEKLFF. The CDR3 DNA reads TGCGCCAGCAGTGCTGGGTTTAAGGAAAAACTGTTTTTT.